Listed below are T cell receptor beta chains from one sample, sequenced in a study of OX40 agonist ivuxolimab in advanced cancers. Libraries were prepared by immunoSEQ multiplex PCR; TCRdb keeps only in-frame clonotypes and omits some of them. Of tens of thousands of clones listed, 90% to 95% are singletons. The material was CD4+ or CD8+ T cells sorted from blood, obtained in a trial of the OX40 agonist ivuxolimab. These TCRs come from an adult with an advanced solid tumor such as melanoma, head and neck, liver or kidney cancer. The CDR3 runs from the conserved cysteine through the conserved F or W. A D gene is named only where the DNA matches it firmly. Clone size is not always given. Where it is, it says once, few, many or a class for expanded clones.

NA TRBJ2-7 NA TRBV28 CASQLGPVSYEQYF TGTGCCAGCCAACTGGGGCCGGTCTCCTACGAGCAGTACTTC
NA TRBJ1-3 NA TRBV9 CASSVGNQDSGNTIYF TGTGCCAGCAGCGTAGGGAACCAAGACTCTGGAAACACCATATATTTT
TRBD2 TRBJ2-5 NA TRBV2 CASSSSGAYQETQYF TGTGCCAGCAGTTCTAGCGGGGCGTACCAAGAGACCCAGTACTTC
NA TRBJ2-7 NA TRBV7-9 CASSLGDYEQYF TGTGCCAGCAGCCTTGGGGACTACGAGCAGTACTTC
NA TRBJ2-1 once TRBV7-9 CASRPPGPQDVNEQFF TGTGCCAGCAGGCCGCCCGGGCCCCAAGACGTTAATGAGCAGTTCTTC
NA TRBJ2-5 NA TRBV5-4 CASSLGSTEEKETQYF TGTGCCAGCAGCTTGGGATCGACGGAGGAAAAAGAGACCCAGTACTTC
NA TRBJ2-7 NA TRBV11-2 CASSHGPNYEQYF TGTGCCAGCAGCCACGGACCGAACTACGAGCAGTACTTC
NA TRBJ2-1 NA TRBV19 CASSSVSSYNEQFF TGTGCCAGTTCTTCGGTGAGCTCCTACAATGAGCAGTTCTTC
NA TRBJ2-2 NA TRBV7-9 CASSLVAVSTNTGELFF TGTGCCAGCAGCTTAGTTGCGGTTTCAACGAACACCGGGGAGCTGTTTTTT
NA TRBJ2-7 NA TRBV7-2 CASSLAGLSQGYEQYF TGTGCCAGCAGCTTAGCTGGTTTATCGCAGGGCTACGAGCAGTACTTC
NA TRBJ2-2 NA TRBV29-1 CSVEHSSGELFF TGCAGCGTTGAACACTCTTCCGGGGAGCTGTTTTTT
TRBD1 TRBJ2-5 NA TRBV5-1 CASSLDAPGTGGAETQYF TGCGCCAGCAGCTTGGACGCTCCCGGGACAGGGGGCGCCGAGACCCAGTACTTC
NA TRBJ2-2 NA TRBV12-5 CASGLSGHKAPTNTGELFF TGTGCTAGTGGTTTGTCCGGACACAAGGCACCCACGAACACCGGGGAGCTGTTTTTT
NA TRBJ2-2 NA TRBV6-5 CASSSASVAGELFF TGTGCCAGCAGTTCGGCCTCCGTGGCCGGGGAGCTGTTTTTT
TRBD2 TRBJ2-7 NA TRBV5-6 CASSFLAASYEQYF TGTGCCAGCAGCTTCCTAGCGGCCTCCTACGAGCAGTACTTC
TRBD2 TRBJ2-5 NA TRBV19 CASKAAGGPGETQYF TGTGCCAGTAAAGCGGCGGGAGGGCCGGGGGAGACCCAGTACTTC
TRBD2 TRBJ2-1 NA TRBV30 CAWSLRLAGSYNEQFF TGTGCCTGGAGTCTCAGACTAGCGGGTTCCTACAATGAGCAGTTCTTC
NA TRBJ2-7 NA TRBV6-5 CASSYSLEYEQYF TGTGCCAGCAGTTATAGTCTCGAGTACGAGCAGTACTTC
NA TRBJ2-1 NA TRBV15 CATSRLAEQFF TGTGCCACCAGCAGACTAGCTGAGCAGTTCTTC